This T cell receptor (beta chain) was documented in a study of T cell responses to AZD1222 COVID-19 vaccine. Assay used: immunoSEQ multiplex PCR; TCRdb lists only in-frame clones, some missing. Among over 120,000 clones listed, 80% to 95% were seen once. This clone showed up just once. The sample consisted of peripheral blood, taken 28 days after the second AZD1222 dose. This receptor was taken from an adult who received the AZD1222 COVID-19 vaccine.

The CDR3: CASSLAPGGPHTDTQYF. The DNA for the CDR3 is TGTGCCAGCAGCTTAGCCCCGGGCGGGCCTCACACAGATACGCAGTATTTT. The genes are TRBV7-9 and TRBJ2-3; the D gene is possibly TRBD2 (5 bases). Germline V CDR1 and CDR2: SEHNR, FQNEAQ (reference sequence). The CDR3 spans 17 residues. The V end lost 0 bases, the J end lost 2 bases, and 15 bases lay between the germline ends.